This TCR beta chain was profiled in a study of identical twins. TCRdb processed the 5' RACE reads anew with MiXCR; each CDR3 protein has one entry. Altogether about 490,000 distinct CDR3 sequences are present, approximately 16% being singletons, with the ten largest covering less than 0.5%. V lost 6 bases and J 6 bases, leaving 17 bases between the germline ends. Looked up from germline, CDR1 is MDHEN and CDR2 is SYDVKM. The length of the CDR3 is 14 residues. These data were likewise used in another study, on yellow fever vaccine responses in identical twins.

Sequenced input: CD4+ T cells sorted from blood. This sequence was found in a woman aged 18-29 years in good health. The chain carries TRBV28 and TRBJ2-5, with D hard to call. CDR3 amino acids: CASRPRLPWKTQYF. CDR3 sequence (DNA): TGTGCCAGCAGGCCTCGACTCCCCTGGAAGACCCAGTACTTC.